This T cell receptor (beta chain) was sequenced during a study of human thymus T cells (TCRdb year 2020). About the full investigation: The study characterized TCR alpha and beta repertoires from about 8 infant thymus samples and a few related peripheral blood samples. Donor ages ranging from roughly 7 to 250 days were recorded, and roughly six male and two female infants were included in the cohort. Overall study results and their limits: Thymus samples yielded on average about 810,000 unique TCRB clonotypes, compared with around 91,000 from blood samples. Biased V and J gene segment usage appeared to be present in both thymic and peripheral blood repertoires. Highly overlapping thymic TCR repertoires among unrelated individuals were reported in the related research.

TCRB and TCRAD loci were amplified from a standardized quantity of quality-controlled genomic DNA using the immunoSEQ multiplex PCR assay. The V(D)J region was spanned by amplicons of a length sufficient to cover the CDR3 and to identify V and J genes. Amplicon sequencing was performed on an Illumina platform through the commercial immunoSEQ service. From the authors' description of their analysis: Primer bias and sequencing errors were corrected using previously described methods, and TCRAD and TCRB definitions followed the IMGT database. Repertoires were analysed with immunoSEQ Analyzer 3.0 and VDJTools, covering basic statistics, V/J segment usage, diversity estimates, rarefaction and pairwise overlap. To estimate diversity, the Chao1, ChaoE, Efron-Thisted, Shannon and inverse Simpson indices were applied, and diversity was also estimated on datasets down-sampled to the smallest sample. Repertoire overlap used strict matching of CDR3 nucleotide sequence, V gene and J gene, with Jaccard-based multidimensional scaling clustering. In TCRdb, the immuneACCESS table is reduced to in-frame sequences with V and J assigned. These tables do not hold every clone; where another copy was compared, an unresolved V gene accounts for under half, and the others remain unexplained. V and J calls and clone size are given by that table; D and trimming were obtained from the DNA. The sample table records about 130,000 clones; over 85% of these occur just once. The top ten hold around 0.025% of the sample.

Thymus tissue was collected as surgical resects that were removed during corrective cardiac surgery. Immunologically healthy infants undergoing open corrective cardiac surgery for congenital heart defects in Finland were used as donors. After being mechanically released from the tissue, thymocytes were kept at -70 degrees C in pellets of about 9-34 million cells. A QIAsymphony instrument was used to extract genomic DNA from frozen cell pellets. On this clone itself: Which antigen it targets is not known. Nothing much larger sits one base from this clone, and base qualities are not available.

The CDR3, cysteine through phenylalanine, is 16 amino acids long. The kept DNA is CDR3 alone, 48 bases in frame from the first base. CDR1 and CDR2, per the germline V gene (reference sequence), are GTSNPN and SVGIG. Deletion took 4 bases off V and 0 bases off J, with a span of 17 bases between the germline ends. Specimen: thymus tissue. The chain is assembled from TRBV30 and TRBJ2-3; matching of 5 bases hints at TRBD1 as the D gene. The sequence came from a boy under three years old with a congenital heart defect but otherwise immunologically healthy. The DNA sequence is TGTGCCTGGAAAGGGGAAACAGCCTTAAGCACAGATACGCAGTATTTT. This encodes CAWKGETALSTDTQYF.